This TCR beta chain was observed in a study of blood T cell repertoires in COVID-19. Study-level information: The analysed material was cDNA or gDNA that came from T cells, B-cell-depleted T cells, or PBMCs.

CDR1 is MGHRA, CDR2 YSYEKL, per germline. Deletions cut 3 bases from V and 3 bases from J, with 12 bases between. The CDR3 totals 14 residues. The method was immunoSEQ multiplex PCR; TCRdb's version includes in-frame clones alone and lacks a portion of them. Among fewer than 350,000 clones listed, 85% were seen once. Enrollees, about 18 to 89 years old, lived in 20 to 25 US areas. This TCR was recovered from a woman in her forties or fifties who had recovered from COVID-19. The V call is TRBV4-1, the J call TRBJ2-7; D unclear. The source material was PBMCs or T cells enriched from blood (not recorded which). CDR3 coding DNA: TGCGCCAGCAGCCAGGCTCAAACGGGCTACGAGCAGTACTTC. Protein product: CASSQAQTGYEQYF.